A selection of T cell receptor beta chains follows, all from one sample in a study of a mutant IDH1 vaccine in newly diagnosed glioma. These receptors have no known antigen. Here immunoSEQ multiplex PCR was the method, and the copy in TCRdb shows in-frame clones only, minus some. Of around 70,000 clones in the sample, around nine tenths were seen once. This specimen consisted of PBMCs, obtained from a glioma patient whose treatment included an IDH1 peptide vaccine. The source of these receptors is a man aged 30-40 years with glioma. Both conserved end residues are part of each CDR3. A D gene is named only where the DNA matches it firmly. Clone size appears in some rows only: once, few, many, or a class for an expanded clone.

cdr3_aa,cdr3_nt,clone_size,d_call,j_call,v_call
CASSPTSNEKLFF,TGTGCCAGCAGTCCTACCTCTAATGAAAAACTGTTTTTT,-,-,TRBJ1-4,TRBV6-5
CAWSVGQANEKLFF,TGTGCCTGGAGTGTAGGTCAGGCTAATGAAAAACTGTTTTTT,once,-,TRBJ1-4,TRBV30
CASSFGRYLLETQYF,TGTGCCAGCAGCTTCGGCCGATACCTATTGGAGACCCAGTACTTC,-,-,TRBJ2-5,TRBV7-2
CASSVWDRTGYTF,TGTGCCAGCAGCGTATGGGACAGAACTGGCTACACCTTC,-,TRBD1,TRBJ1-2,TRBV9
CASSFSTGNTIYF,TGTGCCAGCAGCTTCTCCACTGGAAACACCATATATTTT,-,-,TRBJ1-3,TRBV7-9
CASSQVRTSGTGELFF,TGTGCCAGCAGCCAAGTAAGGACTAGCGGGACCGGGGAGCTGTTTTTT,-,TRBD2,TRBJ2-2,TRBV14
CATSRDRGDREQFF,TGTGCCACCAGCAGAGATCGCGGGGATAGAGAGCAGTTCTTC,-,-,TRBJ2-1,TRBV15
CASSPGGGASHEQYF,TGTGCCAGCTCACCAGGAGGAGGGGCATCACACGAGCAGTACTTC,few,-,TRBJ2-7,TRBV18
CAIRTPAQSPLHF,TGTGCCATCCGGACCCCAGCCCAGTCACCCCTCCACTTT,-,-,TRBJ1-6,TRBV6-1
CASRRDRYPKEETQYF,TGTGCCAGCAGGCGCGACAGATACCCAAAGGAAGAGACCCAGTACTTC,-,-,TRBJ2-5,TRBV6-6
CASSQEPGQGAHGYTF,TGCGCCAGCAGCCAAGAACCCGGACAGGGGGCGCACGGCTACACCTTC,-,TRBD1,TRBJ1-2,TRBV4-1
CASSQNPGLAVQETQYF,TGCGCCAGCAGCCAAAACCCGGGACTAGCAGTCCAAGAGACCCAGTACTTC,-,TRBD2,TRBJ2-5,TRBV4-1
CSVPFSGTYNEQFF,TGCAGCGTCCCTTTTAGCGGAACCTACAATGAGCAGTTCTTC,-,-,TRBJ2-1,TRBV29-1
CASSPKGRNSPLHF,TGTGCCAGCAGCCCTAAGGGGAGAAACTCACCCCTCCACTTT,few,-,TRBJ1-6,TRBV7-9
CAWSVGQPYGYTF,TGTGCCTGGAGTGTGGGGCAGCCCTATGGCTACACCTTC,-,-,TRBJ1-2,TRBV30
CASSPARETNEQFF,TGCGCCAGCAGCCCAGCGCGGGAAACCAATGAGCAGTTCTTC,once,-,TRBJ2-1,TRBV4-1
CASSQLAGSEQYF,TGTGCCAGCAGTCAACTAGCGGGCTCGGAGCAGTATTTT,-,TRBD2,TRBJ2-3,TRBV2
CASSPAAQPQHF,TGTGCCAGCAGTCCAGCGGCCCAGCCCCAGCATTTT,-,-,TRBJ1-5,TRBV7-8
CATSRGRTVNSPLHF,TGTGCCACCAGCAGAGGGAGGACAGTTAATTCACCCCTCCACTTT,-,-,TRBJ1-6,TRBV15
CASSTGRGQPQHF,TGTGCCAGCAGCACTGGACGGGGACAGCCCCAGCATTTT,-,-,TRBJ1-5,TRBV6-5
CSVGNGRNSPLHF,TGCAGCGTTGGTAATGGGCGGAATTCACCCCTCCACTTT,-,-,TRBJ1-6,TRBV29-1
CASSVDTGYGYTF,TGTGCCAGTAGTGTCGACACTGGCTATGGCTACACCTTC,-,-,TRBJ1-2,TRBV19
CASSRTAVNTDTQYF,TGTGCCAGCAGCCGAACCGCGGTTAACACAGATACGCAGTATTTT,-,-,TRBJ2-3,TRBV7-2
CASSAKKAGPTGELFF,TGTGCCAGCAGCGCCAAAAAAGCCGGGCCCACCGGGGAGCTGTTTTTT,-,-,TRBJ2-2,TRBV9
CASSLSPIRVFF,TGTGCCAGCAGCTTATCCCCGATTAGGGTTTTCTTT,-,-,TRBJ1-1,TRBV14
CSVGTGDGELFF,TGCAGCGTTGGGACAGGGGACGGGGAGCTGTTTTTT,-,TRBD1,TRBJ2-2,TRBV29-1
CASSSAGTQYF,TGTGCCAGCAGTTCGGCCGGGACCCAGTACTTC,-,-,TRBJ2-5,TRBV6-1
CASTSMPGRGTEAFF,TGTGCCAGCACCTCAATGCCGGGACGGGGCACTGAAGCTTTCTTT,few,-,TRBJ1-1,TRBV9
CASQSSNEKLFF,TGTGCCAGCCAATCCAGTAATGAAAAACTGTTTTTT,-,-,TRBJ1-4,TRBV7-8
CASSLRDSGQTNTEAFF,TGCGCCAGCAGCTTGAGGGATTCGGGGCAGACGAACACTGAAGCTTTCTTT,few,-,TRBJ1-1,TRBV5-1
CASMGDLGEKLFF,TGTGCCAGCATGGGGGACCTCGGTGAAAAACTGTTTTTT,once,-,TRBJ1-4,TRBV6-5
CASSLEQGNTIYF,TGCGCCAGCAGCTTGGAACAGGGAAACACCATATATTTT,-,-,TRBJ1-3,TRBV5-1
CSVEDTQYTEAFF,TGCAGCGTTGAAGATACCCAGTACACTGAAGCTTTCTTT,-,-,TRBJ1-1,TRBV29-1
CASSRVGGRASYEQYF,TGTGCCAGCAGTCGAGTAGGCGGCAGGGCTTCCTACGAGCAGTACTTC,-,-,TRBJ2-7,TRBV2
CASSVEGILNQPQHF,TGTGCCAGCAGCGTAGAGGGGATTCTCAATCAGCCCCAGCATTTT,-,-,TRBJ1-5,TRBV9
CASSPGDSGVANEKLFF,TGCGCCAGCAGCCCTGGTGACTCTGGGGTGGCTAATGAAAAACTGTTTTTT,-,-,TRBJ1-4,TRBV5-1